One sample yielded the 2 T cell receptor beta chains listed below, sequenced in a study of CD8 T cells in ankylosing spondylitis. Whole-study findings and limits: Seven to nine highly homologous variants formed a TCR beta motif that appeared characteristic of ankylosing spondylitis blood.

TCRdb re-called the 5' RACE reads through MiXCR, storing one row per CDR3 protein. The sample lists 350,000 to 450,000 distinct CDR3 sequences, roughly 25% seen once, with about 1% in the top ten. These TCRs are of unknown antigen specificity. Sequencing used blood, either unsorted or a sorted T cell fraction (not recorded which). These receptors originate from a male donor with ankylosing spondylitis.

The chain has TRBV7-2 and TRBJ2-5; no reliable D call. Between the trimmed V and J ends, which lost 2 bases and 5 bases, there was a span of 12 bases. The germline CDR1 and CDR2 sequences are SGHTA and FQGNSA. The CDR3 has 14 amino acids. The chain's CDR3 is CASSLRGIEETQYF. The CDR3 DNA reads as TGTGCCAGCAGCTTACGAGGAATCGAGGAGACCCAGTACTTC.

Comments on this clonotype: This clone may be a read error of a much larger clone one base away. The chain uses TRBV9 and TRBJ1-4; 8 positions match TRBD1. CDR1 is SGDLS and CDR2 is YYNGEE in the germline V gene. CDR3 length equals 14 residues. The J segment lost 7 bases and the V segment lost 4 bases, leaving 6 bases of the junction unmatched. The CDR3 nucleotides read TGTGCCAGCAGCCCGGACAGGGAGGGTGAAAAACTGTTTTTT. Encoded protein: CASSPDREGEKLFF.